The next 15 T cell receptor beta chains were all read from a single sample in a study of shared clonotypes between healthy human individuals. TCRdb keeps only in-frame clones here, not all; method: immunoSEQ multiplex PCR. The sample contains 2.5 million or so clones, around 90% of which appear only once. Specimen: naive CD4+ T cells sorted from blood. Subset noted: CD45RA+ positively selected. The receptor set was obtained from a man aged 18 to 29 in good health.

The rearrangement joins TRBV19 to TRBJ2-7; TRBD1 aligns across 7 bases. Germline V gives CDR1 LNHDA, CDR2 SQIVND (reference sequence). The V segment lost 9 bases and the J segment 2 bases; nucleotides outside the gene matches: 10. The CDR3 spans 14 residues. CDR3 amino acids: CASSLEQGPYEQYF. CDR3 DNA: TGTGCCAGCTCTCTGGAACAGGGGCCCTACGAGCAGTACTTC.

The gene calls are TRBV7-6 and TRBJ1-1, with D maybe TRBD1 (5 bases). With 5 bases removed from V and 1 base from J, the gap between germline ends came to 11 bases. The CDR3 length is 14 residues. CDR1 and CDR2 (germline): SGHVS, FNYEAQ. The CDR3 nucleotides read TGTGCCAGCAGCCTGGGGGGATCGAACACTGAAGCTTTCTTT. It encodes CASSLGGSNTEAFF.

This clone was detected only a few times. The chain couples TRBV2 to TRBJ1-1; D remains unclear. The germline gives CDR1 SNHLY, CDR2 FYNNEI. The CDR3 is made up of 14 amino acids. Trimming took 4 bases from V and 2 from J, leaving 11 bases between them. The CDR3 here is CASSVRTKNTEAFF. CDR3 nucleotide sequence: TGTGCCAGCAGTGTCCGGACCAAAAACACTGAAGCTTTCTTT.

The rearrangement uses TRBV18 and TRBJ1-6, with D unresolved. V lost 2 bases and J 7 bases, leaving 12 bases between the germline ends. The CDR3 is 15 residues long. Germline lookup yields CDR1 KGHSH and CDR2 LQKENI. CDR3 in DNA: TGTGCCAGCTCACCAACCGGTCAGTTAAATTCACCCCTCCACTTT. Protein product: CASSPTGQLNSPLHF. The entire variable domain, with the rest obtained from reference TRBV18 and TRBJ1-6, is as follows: NAGVMQNPRHLVRRRGQEARLRCSPMKGHSHVYWYRQLPEEGLKFMVYLQKENIIDESGMPKERFSAEFPKEGPSILRIQQVVRGDSAAYFCASSPTGQLNSPLHFGNGTRLTVT.

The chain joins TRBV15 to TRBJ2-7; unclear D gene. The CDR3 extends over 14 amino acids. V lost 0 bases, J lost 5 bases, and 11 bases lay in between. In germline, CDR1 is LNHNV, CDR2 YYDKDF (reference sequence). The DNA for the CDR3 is TGTGCCACCAGCAGAGAGGCCCTAGGGAACGAGCAGTACTTC. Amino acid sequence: CATSREALGNEQYF.

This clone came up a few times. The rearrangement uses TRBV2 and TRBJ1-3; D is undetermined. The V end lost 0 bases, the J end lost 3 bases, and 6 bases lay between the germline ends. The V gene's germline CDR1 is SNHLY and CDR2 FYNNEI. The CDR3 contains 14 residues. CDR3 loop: CASSEAGRGNTIYF. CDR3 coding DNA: TGTGCCAGCAGTGAAGCAGGGCGTGGAAACACCATATATTTT.

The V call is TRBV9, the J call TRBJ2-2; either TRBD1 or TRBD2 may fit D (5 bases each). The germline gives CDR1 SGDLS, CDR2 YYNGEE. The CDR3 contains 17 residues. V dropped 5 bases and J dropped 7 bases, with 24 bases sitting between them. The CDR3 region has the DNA TGTGCCAGCAGAAGAACCCGGGACCTAGGCGCGGGCGGGGAGCTGTTTTTT. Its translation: CASRRTRDLGAGGELFF.

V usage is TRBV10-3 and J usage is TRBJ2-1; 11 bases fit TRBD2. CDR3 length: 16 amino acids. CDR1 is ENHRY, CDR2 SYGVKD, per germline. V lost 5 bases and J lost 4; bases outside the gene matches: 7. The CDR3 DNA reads TGTGCCATCAGTCGACGAACTAGCGGGAGTTACAATGAGCAGTTCTTC. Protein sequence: CAISRRTSGSYNEQFF.

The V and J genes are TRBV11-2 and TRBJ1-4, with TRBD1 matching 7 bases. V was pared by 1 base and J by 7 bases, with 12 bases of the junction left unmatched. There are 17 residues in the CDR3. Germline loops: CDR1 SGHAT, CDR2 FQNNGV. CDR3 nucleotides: TGTGCCAGCAGCTTAGGCAGGGGGACCAGCCCCGGTGAAAAACTGTTTTTT. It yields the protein CASSLGRGTSPGEKLFF.

The CDR3: CASSQRGGLDNEQFF. In DNA form, the CDR3 reads TGCGCCAGCAGCCAACGGGGGGGCCTGGACAATGAGCAGTTCTTC. The rearrangement joins TRBV5-1 to TRBJ2-1; 8 bases are shared with TRBD2. The germline V gene has CDR1 SGHRS and CDR2 YFSETQ. V lost 4 bases to trimming and J lost 5 bases; unmatched junction nucleotides: 8. The CDR3 is made up of 15 amino acids.

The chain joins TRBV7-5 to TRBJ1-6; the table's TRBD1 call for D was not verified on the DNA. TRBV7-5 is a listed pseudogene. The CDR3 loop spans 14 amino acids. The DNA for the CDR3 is TGTGCCAGCAGCTTAGAACAGTATAATTCACCCCTCCACTTT. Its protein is CASSLEQYNSPLHF.

CDR3 sequence: CASSISYYFGTSGSRGTGELFF. DNA for the CDR3: TGTGCCAGTAGTATCTCCTACTACTTTGGGACTAGCGGGAGTCGGGGCACCGGGGAGCTGTTTTTT. The chain recombines TRBV19 with TRBJ2-2; 14 bases are shared with TRBD2. CDR3 length equals 22 residues. V was pared by 3 bases and J by 4 bases, with 19 bases of the junction left unmatched. Germline loops: CDR1 LNHDA, CDR2 SQIVND (reference sequence).

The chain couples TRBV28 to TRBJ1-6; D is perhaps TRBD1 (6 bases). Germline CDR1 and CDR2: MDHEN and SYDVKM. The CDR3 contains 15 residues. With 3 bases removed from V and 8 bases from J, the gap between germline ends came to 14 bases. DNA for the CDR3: TGTGCCAGCAGTTTGTTACAGGACAGAGATTCACCCCTCCACTTT. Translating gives CASSLLQDRDSPLHF. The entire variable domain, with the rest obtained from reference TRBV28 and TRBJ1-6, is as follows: DVKVTQSSRYLVKRTGEKVFLECVQDMDHENMFWYRQDPGLGLRLIYFSYDVKMKEKGDIPEGYSVSREKKERFSLILESASTNQTSMYLCASSLLQDRDSPLHFGNGTRLTVT.

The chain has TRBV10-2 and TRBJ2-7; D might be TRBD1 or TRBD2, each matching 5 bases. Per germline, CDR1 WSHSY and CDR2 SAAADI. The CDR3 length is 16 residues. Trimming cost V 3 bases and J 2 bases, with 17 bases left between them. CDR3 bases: TGCGCCAGCAGTGATACCCGGGACCGATGGGCCTACGAGCAGTACTTC. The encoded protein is CASSDTRDRWAYEQYF.

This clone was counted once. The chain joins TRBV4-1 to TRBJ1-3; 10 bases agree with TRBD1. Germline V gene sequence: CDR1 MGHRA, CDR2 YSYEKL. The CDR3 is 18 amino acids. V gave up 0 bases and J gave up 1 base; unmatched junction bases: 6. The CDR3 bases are TGCGCCAGCAGCCAAGACCCCCGACAGGGGGCGTCTGGAAACACCATATATTTT. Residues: CASSQDPRQGASGNTIYF.